This paragraph covers one T cell receptor (beta chain) sequence. This sample was taken from a study of T cell changes during pregnancy in multiple sclerosis. The table came from immunoSEQ multiplex PCR; TCRdb's copy has only in-frame clones and leaves some out. The sample shows 40,000 to 55,000 clones, approximately 92% of them seen only once. The CDR3 has 15 residues. This sequence originates from a female donor with multiple sclerosis, enrolled in a pregnancy study. Sequenced here: CD4+ T cells from peripheral blood mononuclear cells, sampled before pregnancy. The genes are TRBV21-1 and TRBJ1-3; the listed D gene, TRBD1, was not tested against the DNA. TRBV21-1 is assigned pseudogene status. CDR3 sequence reads: CASRPQVPPGNTIYF. The CDR3 DNA sequence: TGTGCCAGCAGGCCTCAGGTCCCACCTGGAAACACCATATATTTT.